The next 24 T cell receptor beta chains were all read from a single sample in a study of CXCR3-negative and CXCR3-positive naive CD8 T cells. These TCRs are of unknown antigen specificity. The TRB libraries of cDNA were built by UMI-labeled 5' RACE. For each CDR3 protein, TCRdb gives one entry from its re-call of the 5' RACE reads, without DNA. This sample's table reports approximately 100,000 distinct CDR3 sequences. Whole-study findings and limits: More hydrophobic TRB CDR3s were found in CXCR3-positive naive cells than in CXCR3-negative naive cells.

Sequencing input: naive CXCR3+ CD8+ T cells from blood. Subset indicated: CD45RO-CCR7+CD27+CD95- naive CD8+ T cells expressing CXCR3 (TNR3+). Receptors originate from a human donor in good health. Some clones in this sample may be carry-over from other donors' samples.

V and J are TRBV12-2 and TRBJ2-5; TCRdb lists TRBD1, though no DNA is available to test this call. TRBV12-2 is tagged as a pseudogene. CDR3 size: 15 residues. CDR3 loop: CASRLVGGKQETQYF.

The chain uses TRBV28 and TRBJ2-3; TCRdb indicates TRBD2, and absent DNA this call remains unverified. This CDR3 is 16 amino acids long. Germline V CDR1 and CDR2: MDHEN, SYDVKM. The CDR3 reads CASSPTSGALTDTQYF.

The chain's CDR3 is CASSTTSGMNTGELFF. This rearrangement joins TRBV7-8 to TRBJ2-2; TCRdb designates TRBD2, a call that cannot be tested without DNA. The V gene's germline CDR1 is SGHVS and CDR2 FQNEAQ. The CDR3 extends over 16 amino acids. The full variable domain, rest sourced from reference TRBV7-8 and TRBJ2-2, is GAGVSQSPRYKVAKRGQDVALRCDPISGHVSLFWYQQALGQGPEFLTYFQNEAQLDKSGLPSDRFFAERPEGSVSTLKIQRTQQEDSAVYLCASSTTSGMNTGELFFGEGSRLTVL.

The rearrangement links TRBV20-1 to TRBJ2-7; the TRBD2 assignment by TCRdb is unverifiable without DNA. Germline V gene lookup returns CDR1 DFQATT and CDR2 SNEGSKA (reference sequence). This CDR3 contains 12 residues. This CDR3 is CSAKDSPYEQYF.

This sequence joins TRBV14 and TRBJ2-1; TCRdb picks TRBD2, but there is no DNA to check that call. The CDR3 covers 14 residues. CDR1 is SGHDN, CDR2 FVKESK, per germline. CDR3 loop: CASSQGGGDNEQFF.

V and J are TRBV19 and TRBJ1-1; TCRdb's D call of TRBD1 is untestable without DNA. The CDR3 spans 14 residues. CDR1 is LNHDA, CDR2 SQIVND, per germline (reference sequence). The CDR3 is CASTPPYGAPEAFF.

This chain connects TRBV28 to TRBJ2-2; TCRdb reports TRBD1, a call that lacks DNA to check it against. The CDR3 runs to 16 residues. Germline-derived CDR1 and CDR2 are MDHEN and SYDVKM. The CDR3: CASSLAPAGTTGELFF.

The chain recombines TRBV9 with TRBJ1-6. The CDR3 length is 15 residues. Germline loops: CDR1 SGDLS, CDR2 YYNGEE. CDR3 in amino acids: CASSVEDGYNSPLHF. The whole variable domain, remainder taken from reference TRBV9 and TRBJ1-6, is DSGVTQTPKHLITATGQRVTLRCSPRSGDLSVYWYQQSLDQGLQFLIQYYNGEERAKGNILERFSAQQFPDLHSELNLSSLELGDSALYFCASSVEDGYNSPLHFGNGTRLTVT.

This chain links TRBV12-3 or TRBV12-4 with TRBJ1-1. The CDR3 totals 14 residues. The CDR3 sequence is CASSFSGLNTEAFF.

The chain is built from TRBV20-1 and TRBJ1-1; TCRdb gives TRBD1 as the D gene, but with no DNA this cannot be confirmed. The CDR3 extends over 15 amino acids. The germline V gene encodes CDR1 DFQATT and CDR2 SNEGSKA (reference sequence). The chain's CDR3 is CSARYWDRGFTEAFF.

The V call is TRBV29-1, the J call TRBJ1-1; lacking DNA, the TRBD1 call made by TCRdb goes unchecked. CDR1 is SQVTM and CDR2 is ANQGSEA in the germline V gene. The CDR3 sequence is 13 residues long. CDR3 residues: CSGLDRFNTEAFF.

V gene TRBV6-5 combines with J gene TRBJ2-5; TCRdb's D call of TRBD1 is untestable without DNA. CDR1 is MNHEY and CDR2 is SVGAGI in the germline V gene. The CDR3 consists of 16 residues. This CDR3 is CASSYFFGQDRETQYF.

The chain links TRBV20-1 to TRBJ2-7; lacking DNA, the TRBD1 call made by TCRdb goes unchecked. This CDR3 comprises 11 residues. Germline V lookup: CDR1 DFQATT, CDR2 SNEGSKA (reference sequence). The CDR3 spells CSAGQGNEQYF.

The V gene is TRBV9, the J gene TRBJ2-1; TCRdb picks TRBD1, but there is no DNA to check that call. This CDR3 contains 15 residues. Germline assignment: CDR1 SGDLS and CDR2 YYNGEE. CDR3: CASSPGIGFDNEQFF.

The V and J genes are TRBV7-9 and TRBJ2-5; the D call of TRBD1 rests on TCRdb alone, since no DNA is present to check it. Germline assignment: CDR1 SEHNR and CDR2 FQNEAQ (reference sequence). The CDR3 spans 13 residues. This chain's CDR3 is CASRSGGGETQYF.

The chain uses TRBV7-9 and TRBJ2-1; TCRdb picks TRBD1, but there is no DNA to check that call. This CDR3 comprises 15 residues. Germline CDR1 and CDR2: SEHNR and FQNEAQ (reference sequence). This CDR3 is CASNSLRGRYNEQFF.

J is TRBJ2-2 and V is TRBV7-9; TCRdb's D call of TRBD1 is untestable without DNA. CDR3 length: 13 amino acids. Germline V gene lookup returns CDR1 SEHNR and CDR2 FQNEAQ (reference sequence). The CDR3 spells CASSPVSTGELFF.

The chain carries TRBV20-1 and TRBJ2-1; the D gene TCRdb calls, TRBD1, cannot be checked with no DNA. The CDR3 length is 15 residues. Germline CDR1 and CDR2: DFQATT and SNEGSKA (reference sequence). CDR3 sequence: CSARDRVQSYNEQFF.

V and J are TRBV20-1 and TRBJ2-1; TCRdb calls TRBD1, which cannot be checked without DNA. This CDR3 region has 16 residues. Germline lookup yields CDR1 DFQATT and CDR2 SNEGSKA (reference sequence). The CDR3 sequence: CSARSNGREGYNEQFF.

V gene TRBV2 combines with J gene TRBJ1-6. The CDR3 extends over 18 amino acids. CDR1 is SNHLY and CDR2 is FYNNEI in the germline V gene. This chain's CDR3 is CATRPGGPRSSYNSPLHF.

V usage is TRBV19 and J usage is TRBJ2-1. Germline CDR1 LNHDA, CDR2 SQIVND (reference sequence). CDR3 length: 15 amino acids. This CDR3 is CASSIESDTYNEQFF.

This chain links TRBV28 with TRBJ2-7; TCRdb's D call, TRBD1, is unchecked because there is no DNA. This CDR3 is built from 12 residues. Germline-derived CDR1 and CDR2 are MDHEN and SYDVKM. CDR3 amino acids: CGSAQGGYEQYF.

The chain carries TRBV6-5 and TRBJ1-2. Germline V CDR1 and CDR2: MNHEY, SVGAGI. The CDR3 contains 12 residues. The CDR3 sequence: CASSFGPYGYTF.

The rearrangement links TRBV7-9 to TRBJ1-4. Germline-derived CDR1 and CDR2 are SEHNR and FQNEAQ (reference sequence). The CDR3 extends over 12 amino acids. The CDR3 here is CASSLADEKLFF.